These 16 T cell receptor beta chains originate from one sample sequenced in a study of T cells in narcolepsy. TCRdb's table, derived via immunoSEQ multiplex PCR, lists solely in-frame clones and lacks some. The sample has approximately 28,000 clones; approximately 80% are singletons. Specimen: memory (CD45RA-) CD4+ T cells from blood. The receptor source for this set is a human donor in good health.

This clone was seen just once. The chain is built from TRBV2 and TRBJ2-2; possibly TRBD2 for D (6 bases). The V end lost 1 base, the J end lost 0 bases, and 6 bases lay between the germline ends. Germline CDR1 and CDR2: SNHLY and FYNNEI. The CDR3 extends over 15 amino acids. The CDR3 DNA follows: TGTGCCAGCAGTGAAGTAGCGGCGAACACCGGGGAGCTGTTTTTT. Its translation is CASSEVAANTGELFF. The variable domain in full, with the rest retrieved from reference TRBV2 and TRBJ2-2, is EPEVTQTPSHQVTQMGQEVILRCVPISNHLYFYWYRQILGQKVEFLVSFYNNEISEKSEIFDDQFSVERPDGSNFTLKIRSTKLEDSAMYFCASSEVAANTGELFFGEGSRLTVL.

The CDR3 spells CATRGSQSGNEQFF. CDR3 DNA sequence: TGTGCGACCCGGGGTTCCCAGAGCGGCAATGAGCAGTTCTTC. The genes are TRBV7-2 and TRBJ2-1; a possible D gene is TRBD2 (5 bases). CDR3 length: 14 residues. CDR1 is SGHTA, CDR2 FQGNSA, per germline.

The chain employs TRBV7-8 and TRBJ2-5, with unresolved D. Germline CDR1 is SGHVS and CDR2 is FQNEAQ. The CDR3 is 12 amino acids. V dropped 5 bases and J dropped 2 bases, with 6 bases sitting between them. CDR3 protein: CASSRDQETQYF. DNA of the CDR3: TGTGCCAGCAGCCGAGATCAAGAGACCCAGTACTTC.

The chain is built from TRBV14 and TRBJ2-1, with 11 bases that match TRBD2. The CDR3 has 15 residues. Per germline, CDR1 SGHDN and CDR2 FVKESK. The V gene end was trimmed by 6 bases and the J gene end by 8 bases; junction bases not matched to a gene: 9. CDR3 sequence reads: CASSAQLAGADEQFF. CDR3 nucleotide sequence: TGTGCCAGCAGTGCCCAACTAGCGGGAGCCGATGAGCAGTTCTTC.

The V call is TRBV28, the J call TRBJ1-5, with a weak D call TRBD1 (5 bases). V lost 5 bases, J lost 3 bases, and 8 bases lay in between. CDR3 length: 13 amino acids. Germline-derived CDR1 and CDR2 are MDHEN and SYDVKM. The CDR3 reads CASSRDDNQPQHF. DNA of the CDR3: TGTGCCAGCAGTCGGGACGACAATCAGCCCCAGCATTTT. The variable domain in full, with the rest retrieved from reference TRBV28 and TRBJ1-5, is DVKVTQSSRYLVKRTGEKVFLECVQDMDHENMFWYRQDPGLGLRLIYFSYDVKMKEKGDIPEGYSVSREKKERFSLILESASTNQTSMYLCASSRDDNQPQHFGDGTRLSIL.

The V and J genes are TRBV5-1 and TRBJ1-4; 8 nucleotides agree with TRBD1. Germline V gene sequence: CDR1 SGHRS, CDR2 YFSETQ. The V segment lost 4 bases and the J segment 7 bases; nucleotides outside the gene matches: 9. The CDR3 covers 15 residues. This CDR3 reads CASSRFGQGGEKLFF. The CDR3 region has the DNA TGCGCCAGCAGCCGCTTCGGACAGGGTGGTGAAAAACTGTTTTTT.

The genes are TRBV7-5 and TRBJ2-1; TRBD2, the table's D call, was not compared with the DNA. TRBV7-5 is deemed a pseudogene. This CDR3 contains 14 residues. The CDR3 bases are TGTGCCAGAAGCTTATTTGGTAGCGAGGATGAGCAGTTCTTC. It codes for CARSLFGSEDEQFF.

This chain connects TRBV30 to TRBJ2-1; D might be TRBD1 or TRBD2, each matching 5 bases. The V gene's germline CDR1 is GTSNPN and CDR2 SVGIG (reference sequence). V was clipped by 3 bases and J by 6 bases, with 18 bases between them. This CDR3 region has 15 residues. CDR3 DNA sequence: TGTGCCTGGAGGAACGTCCGGGACCACCCCAATGAGCAGTTCTTC. It encodes CAWRNVRDHPNEQFF.

V usage is TRBV5-1 and J usage is TRBJ1-6, with D possibly TRBD1 on 5 matching bases. CDR3 size: 15 residues. Germline V lookup: CDR1 SGHRS, CDR2 YFSETQ. The V end was cut by 0 bases, the J end by 10 bases, with 14 bases between. The CDR3 DNA sequence: TGCGCCAGCAGCTTGGGCAGGGCTTATGAGTCACCCCTCCACTTT. This encodes CASSLGRAYESPLHF.

V usage is TRBV7-9 and J usage is TRBJ1-4; D is unresolved. There are 14 residues in the CDR3. Between the trimmed V and J ends, which lost 4 bases and 5 bases, there was a span of 11 bases. CDR1 and CDR2 (germline): SEHNR, FQNEAQ (reference sequence). CDR3 nucleotide sequence: TGTGCCAGCAGCTCCAGGTCCATCAATGAAAAACTGTTTTTT. Translated, it gives CASSSRSINEKLFF. Looking up the rest from reference TRBV7-9 and TRBJ1-4 gives the full variable domain: DTGVSQNPRHKITKRGQNVTFRCDPISEHNRLYWYRQTLGQGPEFLTYFQNEAQLEKSRLLSDRFSAERPKGSFSTLEIQRTEQGDSAMYLCASSSRSINEKLFFGSGTQLSVL.

The chain carries TRBV15 and TRBJ1-4; 10 bases map to TRBD1. Germline V gene data show CDR1 as LNHNV and CDR2 as YYDKDF (reference sequence). This CDR3 region has 15 residues. The J segment lost 7 bases and the V segment lost 2 bases, leaving 4 bases of the junction unmatched. The CDR3 sequence is CATSRPGQGIEKLFF. CDR3 coding DNA: TGTGCCACCAGCAGACCGGGACAGGGGATTGAAAAACTGTTTTTT.

CDR3 nucleotide sequence: TGTGCCAGCTCACGGGGACTAGCGGGGTACGAGCAGTACTTC. This sequence encodes CASSRGLAGYEQYF. This sequence joins TRBV18 and TRBJ2-7, with TRBD2 identical over 13 bases. The CDR3 is made up of 14 amino acids. Germline V CDR1 and CDR2: KGHSH, LQKENI. V lost 4 bases, J lost 4 bases, and 1 base stayed unmatched.

The J gene is TRBJ2-5, the V gene TRBV5-4; tentative D call: TRBD1 (6 bases). Matching the DNA end better, TRBJ2-7 makes the J call doubtful. The CDR3 totals 13 residues. Germline V gives CDR1 SGHNT, CDR2 YYREEE (reference sequence). The CDR3 spells CASTMKGAYEQYF. The CDR3 DNA reads as TGTGCCAGCACCATGAAGGGGGCCTACGAGCAGTACTTC.

The rearrangement links TRBV27 to TRBJ1-6; no clear D gene. Germline V gene sequence: CDR1 MNHEY, CDR2 SMNVEV (reference sequence). The ends were cut back, 8 bases at V and 6 bases at J, with 17 bases in the middle. The CDR3 is 15 amino acids. For the CDR3, the DNA is TGTGCCAGCGCCCCCCCGGGTCGAATTAATTCACCCCTCCACTTT. As protein: CASAPPGRINSPLHF.

This rearrangement joins TRBV10-3 to TRBJ2-1; D possibly corresponds to TRBD2 (5 bases). The CDR3 is 14 amino acids. Trimming removed 0 bases at V and 9 bases at J, with 12 bases between. The germline CDR1 and CDR2 sequences are ENHRY and SYGVKD. This CDR3 reads CAISESFEGSEQFF. The CDR3 region has the DNA TGTGCCATCAGTGAGTCGTTCGAGGGAAGTGAGCAGTTCTTC.

This clone is a singleton in its sample. V gene TRBV6-5 combines with J gene TRBJ1-4, with D uncertain. The germline CDR1 and CDR2 sequences are MNHEY and SVGAGI. This CDR3 is 14 amino acids long. The germline V and J ends were trimmed by 6 bases and 0 bases, with 8 bases remaining between them. The CDR3 DNA reads TGTGCCAGCAGGATACGTGCAACTAATGAAAAACTGTTTTTT. This translates into CASRIRATNEKLFF.